This T cell receptor (beta chain) was captured in a study of beta chain features in type 1 diabetes listed by TCRdb under 2018. About the full investigation: Mean age, gender distribution, total cell number and subset yield were not different between patients and healthy donors. A total of roughly 99,000,000 sorted cells were examined across all samples, and the number of cells per subset was strongly correlated with RNA yield. The study compared the TCRB repertoires of sorted circulating CD4+ T cell subsets in recently diagnosed type 1 diabetes patients with those in matched healthy donors. Whereas all 28 donors provided naive and central memory subsets, regulatory and stem cell-like memory subsets were isolated from just 8 patients and about 8 healthy donors. Study-level results and caveats: Because cDNA was sequenced instead of genomic DNA, highly expressing activated cells could be over-represented, though the groups showed no difference in activation or CD3 levels. At VDJ recombination sites, patients with type 1 diabetes made fewer insertions and deleted more nucleotides, a pattern implying thymic rearrangement abnormalities. Because small numbers of individuals were included in the HLA sub-analyses, any influence of HLA type on TCRB rearrangement was left unresolved. Naive, central memory and regulatory TCRB repertoires appeared more similar among patients than among healthy donors. Shorter templates might be favored by PCR, yet because patient and control samples were amplified and corrected together, any such skew would affect both groups equally. Type 1 diabetes patients showed a moderate but significant shortening of TCRB CDR3 length in all four CD4+ subsets.

Each donor gave one peripheral blood draw, approximately 0.11 L on average, collected into heparinised tubes. Using a panel that included CD45RO, CCR7, CD25, CD127, CD95 and CD27, naive, central memory, regulatory and stem cell-like memory CD4+ T cells were sorted on a BD FACSAria II. A purity above 98% was achieved for all sorted populations. Right away, PBMCs were isolated by Lymphoprep density gradient centrifugation and were stained directly, with no culture step. Samples were stained and sorted in pairs, with one healthy donor and one patient per experiment, so that batch effects were minimized. For this clone: The clone's antigen remains unknown. No base qualities exist here, and no much larger clone lies one base off it.

The entire isolated RNA was reverse transcribed using the High Capacity cDNA Reverse Transcription Kit, and thus expressed TCRB transcripts were sequenced. Deep immunoSEQ sequencing was applied to naive, central memory and regulatory T cell samples, giving an average of approximately 4 million total reads per sample. Sorted cells were lysed in RLT buffer, and RNA was extracted using DNase-treated RNeasy Micro or Mini kits according to cell number. To prevent cross-contamination, every cell subset was processed on its own, while patient and healthy donor samples were processed together. TCRB sequences were amplified from cDNA with the immunoSEQ multiplex PCR, producing 87-bp fragments spanning the CDR3 region. Sequencing of the amplicons was performed on the Illumina HiSeq platform. The authors processed their data as follows. Synthetic template baselines were used to correct PCR bias computationally, reads within Hamming distance 2 were collapsed, and singletons that could not be merged were discarded. Reads were aligned against IMGT so that V, D and J genes, CDR3 length and insertions or deletions at six rearrangement sites could be assigned. Within each subset, clonotype counts were normalized to sorted cell number, after which true diversity and Gini coefficients were computed with the tcR R package. The overlap coefficient, calculated on TCRB nucleotide sequences, was used to quantify repertoire sharing. Out-of-frame TCRB sequences from naive cells were analyzed to stand in for the pre-selection repertoire. This immuneACCESS table, as held by TCRdb, lists in-frame sequences with V and J called but not all clones. Of the missing ones, under half trace to an unresolved V gene in checked studies; the others have no known cause. For V, J and clone size, that table is used; D and trimming come from the DNA. The sample yields around 250,000 clones; approximately 24% were counted once. Around 0.013% of the sample goes to the ten largest clones.

The specimen sequenced was naive CD4+ T cells from blood. The intended sense of this specimen's cell subset or site label: true naive CD4+ T cells. This clonotype was sampled from a woman aged 25-40 years with type 1 diabetes.

The CDR3 corresponds to CASSLGGTSYEQYF. At the DNA level, the sequence is TGTGCCAGCAGTCTCGGCGGTACCTCCTACGAGCAGTACTTC. The chain is made from TRBV27 and TRBJ2-7, with no reliable assignment of the D segment. The germline V gene (reference sequence) supplies CDR1 MNHEY and CDR2 SMNVEV. CDR3 length: 14 amino acids, cysteine to phenylalanine. Only the CDR3 region is kept as DNA, spanning 42 bases read in frame from base 1. V and J are truncated by 5 bases and 0 bases respectively, leaving an intervening sequence of 11 bases.